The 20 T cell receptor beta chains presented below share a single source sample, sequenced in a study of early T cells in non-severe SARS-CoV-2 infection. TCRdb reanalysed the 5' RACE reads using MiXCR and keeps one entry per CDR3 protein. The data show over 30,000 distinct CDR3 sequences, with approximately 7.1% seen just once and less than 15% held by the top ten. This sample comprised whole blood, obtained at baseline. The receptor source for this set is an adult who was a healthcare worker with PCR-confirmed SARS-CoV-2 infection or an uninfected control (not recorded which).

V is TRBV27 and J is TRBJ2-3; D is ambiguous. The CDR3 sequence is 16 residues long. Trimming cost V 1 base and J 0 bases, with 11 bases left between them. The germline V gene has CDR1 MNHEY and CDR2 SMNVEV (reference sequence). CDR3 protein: CASSLLAVSSTDTQYF. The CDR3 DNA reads TGTGCCAGCAGTTTATTGGCGGTCTCTAGCACAGATACGCAGTATTTT.

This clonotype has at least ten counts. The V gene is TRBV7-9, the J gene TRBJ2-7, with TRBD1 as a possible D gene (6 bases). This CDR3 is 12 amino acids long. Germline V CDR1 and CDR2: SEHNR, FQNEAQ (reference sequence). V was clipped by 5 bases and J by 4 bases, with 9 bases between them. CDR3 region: CASSPDRYEQYF. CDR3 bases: TGTGCCAGCAGCCCCGACAGGTACGAGCAGTACTTC.

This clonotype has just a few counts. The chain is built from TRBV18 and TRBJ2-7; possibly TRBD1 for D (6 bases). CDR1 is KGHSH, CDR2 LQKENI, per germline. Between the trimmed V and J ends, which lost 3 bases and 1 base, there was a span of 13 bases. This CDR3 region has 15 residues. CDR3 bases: TGTGCCAGCTCACCGAGGAGGACAGAGTCCTACGAGCAGTACTTC. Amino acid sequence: CASSPRRTESYEQYF. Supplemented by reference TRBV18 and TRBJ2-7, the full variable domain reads NAGVMQNPRHLVRRRGQEARLRCSPMKGHSHVYWYRQLPEEGLKFMVYLQKENIIDESGMPKERFSAEFPKEGPSILRIQQVVRGDSAAYFCASSPRRTESYEQYFGPGTRLTVT.

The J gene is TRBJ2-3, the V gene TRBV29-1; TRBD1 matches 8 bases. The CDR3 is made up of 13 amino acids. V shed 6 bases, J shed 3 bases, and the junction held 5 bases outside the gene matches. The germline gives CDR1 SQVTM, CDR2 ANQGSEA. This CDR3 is CSVQQGVTDTQYF. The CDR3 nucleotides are TGCAGCGTACAACAGGGGGTTACAGATACGCAGTATTTT.

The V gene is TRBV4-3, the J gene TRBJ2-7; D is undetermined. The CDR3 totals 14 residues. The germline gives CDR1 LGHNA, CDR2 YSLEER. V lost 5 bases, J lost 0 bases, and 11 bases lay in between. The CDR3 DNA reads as TGCGCCAGCAGCTTACGACTCAACTCCTACGAGCAGTACTTC. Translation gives CASSLRLNSYEQYF.

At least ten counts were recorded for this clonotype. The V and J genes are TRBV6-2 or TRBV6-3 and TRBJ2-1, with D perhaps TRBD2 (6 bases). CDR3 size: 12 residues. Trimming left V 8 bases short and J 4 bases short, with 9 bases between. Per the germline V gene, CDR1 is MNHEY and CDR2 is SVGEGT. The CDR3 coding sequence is TGTGCCAGCGGGAGGATTTACAATGAGCAGTTCTTC. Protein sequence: CASGRIYNEQFF.

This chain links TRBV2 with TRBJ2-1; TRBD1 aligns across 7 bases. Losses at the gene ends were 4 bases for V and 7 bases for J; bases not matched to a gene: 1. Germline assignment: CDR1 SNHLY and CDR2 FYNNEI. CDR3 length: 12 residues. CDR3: CASSAGGNEQFF. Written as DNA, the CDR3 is TGTGCCAGCAGTGCAGGGGGAAATGAGCAGTTCTTC.

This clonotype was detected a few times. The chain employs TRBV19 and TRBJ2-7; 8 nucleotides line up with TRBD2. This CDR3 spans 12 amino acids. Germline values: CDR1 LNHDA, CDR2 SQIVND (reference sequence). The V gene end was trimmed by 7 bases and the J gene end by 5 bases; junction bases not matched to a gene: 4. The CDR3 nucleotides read TGTGCCAGTATGGGACTAGACCACGAGCAGTACTTC. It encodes CASMGLDHEQYF.

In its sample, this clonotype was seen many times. CDR3 nucleotides: TGCAGTGCAGTAGCGGGAGGGTATTACGAGCAGTACTTC. Protein product: CSAVAGGYYEQYF. The chain is built from TRBV20-1 and TRBJ2-7; 11 nucleotides align to TRBD2. The CDR3 length is 13 residues. Germline-derived CDR1 and CDR2 are DFQATT and SNEGSKA (reference sequence). The V gene end was trimmed by 6 bases and the J gene end by 4 bases; junction bases not matched to a gene: 5.

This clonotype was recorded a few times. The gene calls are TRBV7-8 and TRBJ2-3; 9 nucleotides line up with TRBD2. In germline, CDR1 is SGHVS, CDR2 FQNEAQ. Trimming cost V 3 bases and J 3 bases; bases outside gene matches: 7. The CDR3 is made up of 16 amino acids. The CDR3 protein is CASSLREGLGTDTQYF. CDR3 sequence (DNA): TGTGCCAGCAGCTTGCGGGAGGGCCTAGGAACAGATACGCAGTATTTT.

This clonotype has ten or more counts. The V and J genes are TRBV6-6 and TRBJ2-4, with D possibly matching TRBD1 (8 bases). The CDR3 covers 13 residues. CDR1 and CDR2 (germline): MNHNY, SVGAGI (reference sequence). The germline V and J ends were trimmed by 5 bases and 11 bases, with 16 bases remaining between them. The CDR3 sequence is CASSRGQGGVQYF. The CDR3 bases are TGTGCCAGCAGTCGAGGACAGGGAGGGGTTCAGTACTTC.

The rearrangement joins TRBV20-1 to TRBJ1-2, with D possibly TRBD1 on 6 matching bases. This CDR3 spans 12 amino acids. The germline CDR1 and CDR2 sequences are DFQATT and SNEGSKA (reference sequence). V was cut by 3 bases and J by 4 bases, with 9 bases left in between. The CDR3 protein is CSAREGGYGYTF. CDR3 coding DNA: TGCAGTGCTAGGGAGGGGGGCTATGGCTACACCTTC.

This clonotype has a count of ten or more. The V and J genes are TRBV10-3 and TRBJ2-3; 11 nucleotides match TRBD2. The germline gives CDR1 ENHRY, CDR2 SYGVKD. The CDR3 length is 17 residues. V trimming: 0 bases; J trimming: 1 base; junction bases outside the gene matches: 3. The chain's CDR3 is CAISESGGLAGTDTQYF. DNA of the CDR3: TGTGCCATCAGTGAGTCAGGGGGACTAGCGGGCACAGATACGCAGTATTTT.

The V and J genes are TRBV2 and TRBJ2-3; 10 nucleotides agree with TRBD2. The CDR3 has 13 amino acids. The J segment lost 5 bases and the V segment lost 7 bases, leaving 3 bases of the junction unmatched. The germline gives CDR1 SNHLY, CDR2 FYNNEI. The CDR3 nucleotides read TGTGCCAGCACCAGCGGGAGGGGAGATACGCAGTATTTT. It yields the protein CASTSGRGDTQYF.

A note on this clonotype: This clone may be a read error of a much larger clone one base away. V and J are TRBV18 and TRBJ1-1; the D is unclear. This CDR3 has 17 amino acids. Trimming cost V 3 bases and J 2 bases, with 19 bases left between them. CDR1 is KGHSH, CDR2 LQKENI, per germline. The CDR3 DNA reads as TGTGCCAGCTCACCGGACTCACTGGCTGTAGTAAACACTGAAGCTTTCTTT. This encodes CASSPDSLAVVNTEAFF.

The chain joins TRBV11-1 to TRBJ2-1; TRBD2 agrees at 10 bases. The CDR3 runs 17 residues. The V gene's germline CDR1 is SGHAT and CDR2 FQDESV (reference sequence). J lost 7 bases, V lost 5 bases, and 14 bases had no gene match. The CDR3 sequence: CASSPPRAIAGGNEQFF. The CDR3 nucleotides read TGTGCCAGCAGCCCACCTCGGGCGATAGCGGGAGGAAATGAGCAGTTCTTC.

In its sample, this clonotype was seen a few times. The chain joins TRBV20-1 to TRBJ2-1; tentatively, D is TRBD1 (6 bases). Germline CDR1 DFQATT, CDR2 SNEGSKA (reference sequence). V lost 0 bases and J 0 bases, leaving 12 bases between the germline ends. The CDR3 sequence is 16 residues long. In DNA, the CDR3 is TGCAGTGCTAGAGATCCAGGGGCGAGCTCCTACAATGAGCAGTTCTTC. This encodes CSARDPGASSYNEQFF.

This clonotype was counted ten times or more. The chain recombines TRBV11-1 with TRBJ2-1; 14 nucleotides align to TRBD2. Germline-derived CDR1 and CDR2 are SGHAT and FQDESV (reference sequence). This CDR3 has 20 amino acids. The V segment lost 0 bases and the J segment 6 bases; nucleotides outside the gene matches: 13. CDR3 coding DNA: TGTGCCAGCAGCTTAGCCCTGCGACTAGCGGGAGGGCCTTCTTTCAATGAGCAGTTCTTC. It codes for CASSLALRLAGGPSFNEQFF.

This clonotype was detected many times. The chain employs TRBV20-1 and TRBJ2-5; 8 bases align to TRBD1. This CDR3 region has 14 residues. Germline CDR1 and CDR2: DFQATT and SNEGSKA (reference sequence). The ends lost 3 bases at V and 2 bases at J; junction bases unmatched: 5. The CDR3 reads CSASGQGRQETQYF. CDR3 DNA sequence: TGCAGTGCTAGTGGACAGGGACGTCAAGAGACCCAGTACTTC.

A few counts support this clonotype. CDR3 sequence reads: CATSEGMRLAGEGRADTQYF. CDR3 DNA: TGTGCCACCAGTGAGGGCATGAGGCTAGCGGGAGAGGGCCGGGCAGATACGCAGTATTTT. This sequence joins TRBV24-1 and TRBJ2-3; 10 bases are a match to TRBD2. CDR3 length: 20 residues. Germline V gene data show CDR1 as KGHDR and CDR2 as SFDVKD. J lost 4 bases, V lost 4 bases, and 19 bases had no gene match.